These 7 T cell receptor beta chains came from one sample sequenced in a study of CD4+ T cells in melanoma. Libraries were prepared by immunoSEQ multiplex PCR; TCRdb keeps only in-frame clonotypes and omits some of them. The sample has over 14,000 clones, less than 65% seen once. Sequencing was carried out using cells from a culture (not recorded whether cultured in vitro). Receptors were obtained from a human donor with melanoma.

The CDR3 loop reads CSVARGYNYGYTF. The CDR3 coding sequence is TGCAGCGTTGCCAGGGGTTATAACTATGGCTACACCTTC. The chain uses TRBV29-1 and TRBJ1-2; TRBD1 is a possible D gene (6 bases). The CDR3 consists of 13 residues. V lost 4 bases and J 1 base, leaving 10 bases between the germline ends. The germline gives CDR1 SQVTM, CDR2 ANQGSEA.

The CDR3 loop is CASSQDGGFGNQPQHF. DNA of the CDR3: TGCGCCAGCAGCCAAGACGGCGGATTCGGGAATCAGCCCCAGCATTTT. This chain links TRBV4-1 with TRBJ1-5; D gene ambiguous. The germline gives CDR1 MGHRA, CDR2 YSYEKL. The CDR3 extends over 16 amino acids. V shed 0 bases and J shed 4 bases, with 13 bases lying between them.

The rearrangement joins TRBV14 to TRBJ1-6; no definite D call. Germline V gene lookup returns CDR1 SGHDN and CDR2 FVKESK. V was pared by 3 bases and J by 9 bases, with 6 bases between. The CDR3 spans 12 residues. The CDR3 loop reads CASSQYLSPLHF. DNA for the CDR3: TGTGCCAGCAGCCAGTATCTTTCACCCCTCCACTTT.

This chain uses TRBV6-1 with TRBJ2-3, with 7 bases matching TRBD2. Per germline, CDR1 MNHNS and CDR2 SASEGT. The V and J ends lost 7 bases and 4 bases, in that order; junction bases with no gene match: 11. This CDR3 comprises 15 residues. The CDR3 loop is CASTTLLAGPDTQYF. For the CDR3, the DNA is TGTGCCAGCACTACCCTCTTAGCGGGCCCAGATACGCAGTATTTT.

The rearrangement joins TRBV4-2 to TRBJ1-1, with D hard to call. The CDR3 runs to 13 residues. The germline gives CDR1 LGHNA, CDR2 YNFKEQ. Trimming left V 6 bases short and J 6 bases short, with 14 bases between. The CDR3 sequence is CASRSRDAAEAFF. In DNA form, the CDR3 reads TGTGCCAGCAGATCGAGGGATGCAGCTGAAGCTTTCTTT.

The genes are TRBV7-2 and TRBJ1-2; D remains unclear. Trimming cost V 3 bases and J 7 bases, with 12 bases left between them. The CDR3 sequence is 13 residues long. In germline, CDR1 is SGHTA, CDR2 FQGNSA. CDR3: CASSFGANGGYTF. The CDR3 DNA reads as TGTGCCAGCAGCTTCGGAGCAAACGGTGGCTACACCTTC.

The sample holds one count of this clone. At one of its ends the junction is not consistent with the germline gene, which may arise from a read error. The chain combines TRBV4-1 with TRBJ1-2; the D is unclear. The V gene's germline CDR1 is MGHRA and CDR2 YSYEKL. The CDR3 covers 13 residues. The CDR3 sequence is CASSFLANYGYTF. The CDR3 nucleotides are TGTGCCAGCAGCTTTTTGGCTAACTATGGCTACACCTTC.